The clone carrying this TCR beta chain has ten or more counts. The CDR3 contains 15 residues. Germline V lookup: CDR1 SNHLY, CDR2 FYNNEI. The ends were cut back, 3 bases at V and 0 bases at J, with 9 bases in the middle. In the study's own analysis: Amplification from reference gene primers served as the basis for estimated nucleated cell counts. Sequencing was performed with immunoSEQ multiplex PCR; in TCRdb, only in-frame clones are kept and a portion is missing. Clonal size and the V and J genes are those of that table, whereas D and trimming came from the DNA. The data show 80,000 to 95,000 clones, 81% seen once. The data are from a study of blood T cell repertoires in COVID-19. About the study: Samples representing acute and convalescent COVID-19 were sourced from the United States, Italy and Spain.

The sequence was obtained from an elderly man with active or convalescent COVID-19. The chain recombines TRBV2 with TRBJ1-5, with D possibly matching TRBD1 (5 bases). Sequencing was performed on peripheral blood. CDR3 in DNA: TGTGCCAGCAGTGAGGTCAGGGATAGCAATCAGCCCCAGCATTTT. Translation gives CASSEVRDSNQPQHF.